These T cell receptor beta chains were read from a single sample in a study of blood T cells in healthy people across ages. Each CDR3 protein is one row after TCRdb ran MiXCR on the 5' RACE reads. The sample consists of some 550,000 distinct CDR3 sequences, around half of them appearing once. Sequencing was carried out using blood. The receptors here all came from a man older than 75 in good health. CDR3s include the opening cysteine and the closing phenylalanine or tryptophan. A D gene is named only where the DNA matches it firmly. The listing skips clone size in some rows; elsewhere it reads once, few, many or a size class.

j_call	d_call	v_call	clone_size	cdr3_aa	cdr3_nt
TRBJ1-5	TRBD1	TRBV29-1	NA	CSVFIGQGGTQPQHF	TGCAGCGTGTTTATCGGACAGGGGGGTACTCAGCCCCAGCATTTT
TRBJ1-6	NA	TRBV6-5	many	CASSYNRVNSPLHF	TGTGCCAGCAGTTACAACAGGGTTAATTCACCCCTCCACTTT
TRBJ2-1	TRBD2	TRBV14	NA	CASSQWYGLAGGNEQFF	TGTGCCAGCAGCCAATGGTATGGACTAGCGGGTGGAAATGAGCAGTTCTTC
TRBJ1-1	NA	TRBV12-3/TRBV12-4	NA	CASSRDGAGSTEAFF	TGTGCCAGCAGCCGGGACGGGGCGGGGAGCACTGAAGCTTTCTTT
TRBJ1-1	NA	TRBV28	NA	CASKNILNTEAFF	TGTGCCAGCAAGAACATTTTGAACACTGAAGCTTTCTTT
TRBJ2-7	TRBD2	TRBV25-1	few	CASSTGLAAVTYEQYF	TGTGCCAGCAGCACGGGACTAGCGGCCGTAACCTACGAGCAGTACTTC
TRBJ2-7	TRBD2	TRBV7-2	few	CASTLYAGVGGYEQYF	TGTGCCAGCACCCTCTATGCGGGAGTGGGGGGTTACGAGCAGTACTTC
TRBJ2-5	TRBD2	TRBV28	NA	CASNNLGTSSETQYF	TGTGCCAGCAATAACCTCGGGACTAGCTCGGAGACCCAGTACTTC
TRBJ1-5	NA	TRBV12-3/TRBV12-4	NA	CASSPRQGPSNQPQHF	TGTGCCAGCAGCCCCCGGCAGGGCCCGAGCAATCAGCCCCAGCATTTT
TRBJ2-1	TRBD2	TRBV6-2/TRBV6-3	NA	CASSYSSGRDYNEQFF	TGTGCCAGCAGTTACTCTAGTGGGAGGGACTACAATGAGCAGTTCTTC
TRBJ1-2	NA	TRBV27	few	CASSLRGSNYGYTF	TGTGCCAGCAGTTTAAGGGGGAGTAACTATGGCTACACCTTC
TRBJ1-2	NA	TRBV12-3/TRBV12-4	few	CASSYNKYGYTF	TGTGCCAGCAGTTACAACAAGTATGGCTACACCTTC
TRBJ2-1	NA	TRBV4-2	few	CASSQPGGDGRNYNEQFF	TGTGCCAGCAGCCAACCTGGGGGTGACGGGAGAAACTACAATGAGCAGTTCTTC
TRBJ2-1	NA	TRBV4-3	NA	CASSQDRLNEQFF	TGCGCCAGCAGCCAAGACAGGCTAAATGAGCAGTTCTTC
TRBJ2-1	NA	TRBV20-1	few	CSASETQNNEQFF	TGCAGTGCTAGTGAAACCCAGAACAATGAGCAGTTCTTC
TRBJ2-7	NA	TRBV20-1	NA	CSAARGGYEQYF	TGCAGTGCTGCACGCGGAGGGTACGAGCAGTACTTC
TRBJ2-5	TRBD2	TRBV7-2	NA	CASSLAVSGRGETQYF	TGTGCCAGCAGCTTAGCCGTTAGCGGGAGAGGCGAGACCCAGTACTTC
TRBJ2-5	NA	TRBV29-1	few	CSVEEVPTKETQYF	TGCAGCGTTGAAGAAGTACCTACTAAAGAGACCCAGTACTTC
TRBJ2-1	TRBD2	TRBV7-2	many	CASSLEVFRSGGGNNEQFF	TGTGCCAGCAGCTTAGAAGTATTTAGAAGCGGGGGGGGGAACAATGAGCAGTTCTTC
TRBJ2-7	NA	TRBV6-2/TRBV6-3	NA	CASSYKSGAASNEQYF	TGTGCCAGCAGTTACAAGAGCGGAGCCGCTAGCAATGAGCAGTACTTC
TRBJ1-2	NA	TRBV6-5	many	CASKPTDGYGYTF	TGTGCCAGCAAACCGACCGACGGGTATGGCTACACCTTC
TRBJ1-1	NA	TRBV30	NA	CAWNVGWANTEAFF	TGTGCCTGGAATGTAGGGTGGGCGAACACTGAAGCTTTCTTT
TRBJ2-1	TRBD2	TRBV27	once	CASRRLSGSSYNEQFF	TGTGCCAGCAGACGCCTGAGCGGGAGCTCCTACAATGAGCAGTTCTTC
TRBJ2-3	NA	TRBV7-2	few	CASSLRGLQASSQYF	TGTGCCAGCAGCTTACGGGGTCTCCAGGCCAGTTCGCAGTATTTT
TRBJ2-7	TRBD1	TRBV6-2/TRBV6-3	few	CASSYSPRRGLYEQYF	TGTGCCAGCAGTTACTCCCCTCGCAGGGGGCTCTACGAGCAGTACTTC
TRBJ2-3	TRBD1	TRBV3-1	NA	CASSHTGQGADTQYF	TGTGCCAGCAGCCACACGGGACAGGGTGCAGATACGCAGTATTTT
TRBJ1-5	NA	TRBV9	NA	CASSPRQDSQPQHF	TGTGCCAGCAGCCCCCGACAGGATAGTCAGCCCCAGCATTTT
TRBJ1-2	TRBD1	TRBV28	NA	CASSYNAGGSGYTF	TGTGCCAGCAGTTATAACGCAGGGGGCAGCGGCTACACCTTC
TRBJ2-7	TRBD2	TRBV20-1	few	CSAPFRGRDEQYF	TGCAGTGCCCCCTTCAGAGGGAGGGACGAGCAGTACTTC
TRBJ2-2	NA	TRBV5-1	NA	CASSQDAGLGSGELFF	TGCGCCAGCAGCCAAGACGCTGGATTAGGGTCCGGGGAGCTGTTTTTT
TRBJ2-3	TRBD2	TRBV7-2	many	CASSLGGTSGSGTDTQYF	TGTGCCAGCAGCTTAGGGGGGACTAGCGGGAGTGGCACAGATACGCAGTATTTT
TRBJ2-7	NA	TRBV3-1	few	CASSQGQFYEQYF	TGTGCCAGCAGCCAAGGACAGTTCTACGAGCAGTACTTC
TRBJ1-6	TRBD1	TRBV3-1	few	CASSQGRGRSPLHF	TGTGCCAGCAGCCAAGGCAGGGGGCGGTCACCCCTCCACTTT
TRBJ2-7	NA	TRBV7-2	few	CASSPGVGQSYEQYF	TGTGCCAGCAGCCCTGGAGTAGGACAGTCCTACGAGCAGTACTTC
TRBJ2-5	TRBD1	TRBV6-6	NA	CASSPPGQGAEGKTQYF	TGTGCCAGCAGCCCCCCCGGACAGGGGGCGGAGGGCAAGACCCAGTACTTC
TRBJ1-6	TRBD1	TRBV7-8	NA	CASSLRPPDRANSPLHF	TGTGCCAGCAGCTTAAGACCCCCGGACAGGGCCAATTCACCCCTCCACTTT
TRBJ2-3	NA	TRBV20-1	few	CSANSRGPTDTQYF	TGCAGTGCTAATAGCAGAGGACCGACAGATACGCAGTATTTT
TRBJ2-5	TRBD1	TRBV29-1	NA	CSVEDGTGQEQYF	TGCAGCGTTGAAGATGGGACAGGGCAGGAGCAGTACTTC
TRBJ2-3	TRBD2	TRBV11-3	NA	CASSFTAGGGSTDTQYF	TGTGCCAGCAGCTTTACGGCGGGGGGTGGGAGCACAGATACGCAGTATTTT
TRBJ2-1	TRBD1	TRBV20-1	NA	CSAGPGQGQFF	TGCAGTGCTGGCCCGGGACAGGGGCAGTTCTTC
TRBJ2-7	NA	TRBV27	NA	CASSSVGAASYEQYF	TGTGCCAGCAGTTCGGTCGGCGCAGCTTCCTACGAGCAGTACTTC
TRBJ2-5	NA	TRBV9	NA	CASSVGVEETQYF	TGTGCCAGCAGCGTAGGGGTAGAAGAGACCCAGTACTTC
TRBJ2-3	TRBD2	TRBV12-3/TRBV12-4	NA	CASSLAGGQGTDTQYF	TGTGCCAGCAGTCTAGCGGGGGGGCAGGGCACAGATACGCAGTATTTT
TRBJ1-5	NA	TRBV20-1	NA	CSARDPGQGNQPQHF	TGCAGTGCTAGAGACCCGGGGCAGGGGAATCAGCCCCAGCATTTT
TRBJ2-1	NA	TRBV20-1	NA	CSAYPQNEQFF	TGCAGTGCTTACCCGCAGAATGAGCAGTTCTTC
TRBJ2-7	NA	TRBV7-2	few	CASSLGGKIYEQYF	TGTGCCAGCAGCTTGGGCGGGAAGATCTACGAGCAGTACTTC
TRBJ2-3	TRBD2	TRBV7-3	NA	CASSLGGRVSDTQYF	TGTGCCAGCAGCTTAGGCGGGAGGGTGTCAGATACGCAGTATTTT
TRBJ2-3	NA	TRBV7-8	NA	CASSIITDTQYF	TGTGCCAGCAGCATAATCACAGATACGCAGTATTTT
TRBJ1-3	NA	TRBV6-6	NA	CASRPPGNTIYF	TGTGCCAGCAGGCCACCCGGAAACACCATATATTTT
TRBJ1-5	NA	TRBV6-6	many	CASSYFGDSNQPQHF	TGTGCCAGCAGTTATTTCGGGGATAGCAATCAGCCCCAGCATTTT
TRBJ2-1	NA	TRBV20-1	few	CSARSPLPSYNEQFF	TGCAGTGCTAGAAGTCCGCTTCCCTCCTACAATGAGCAGTTCTTC
TRBJ1-6	TRBD1	TRBV6-6	many	CASSYRQGDSPLHF	TGTGCCAGCAGTTACCGTCAGGGGGATTCACCCCTCCACTTT
TRBJ2-1	NA	TRBV7-2	NA	CASSRDLPGASYNEQFF	TGTGCCAGCAGCCGAGACCTGCCGGGGGCCTCCTACAATGAGCAGTTCTTC